Below, one TCR beta chain is given with its context. No antigen is known for it. The data belong to a study of CD8 T cells in ankylosing spondylitis. General study findings and limits: One TCR beta motif, made up of 7 or 8 highly homologous variants, appeared characteristic of ankylosing spondylitis blood.

Germline V gene lookup returns CDR1 SGHTA and CDR2 FQGNSA. The CDR3 is 15 residues long. With 5 bases clipped from V and 1 base from J, the junction kept 5 bases outside the gene matches. TCRdb re-analysed the 5' RACE reads in MiXCR, keeping a single row per CDR3 protein. This sample carries approximately 350,000 distinct CDR3 sequences, under 15% of them seen once, and the ten largest clones take around 1%. The sequenced sample consisted of blood, either unsorted or a sorted T cell fraction (not recorded which). This chain connects TRBV7-2 to TRBJ1-2, with 9 bases matching TRBD1. The TCR comes from a male donor with ankylosing spondylitis or in good health (not recorded which). The CDR3 sequence: CASSPGTGSNYGYTF. DNA of the CDR3: TGTGCCAGCAGCCCCGGGACAGGGAGTAACTATGGCTACACCTTC.